This is a list of T cell receptor beta chains from one sample in a study of T cell responses to AZD1222 COVID-19 vaccine. Clones were read by immunoSEQ multiplex PCR, and TCRdb kept only the in-frame ones, dropping some. Of more than 85,000 clones in the sample, around nine tenths are singletons; the top ten hold around 2.3%. Sequenced material: peripheral blood, taken on day 0 of AZD1222 vaccination. These receptors originate from an adult in good health. The CDR3 runs from the conserved cysteine through the conserved F or W. A D gene is named only where the DNA matches it firmly. Part of the rows lack a size; the others show once, few, many or a class for expanded clones.

V	J	D	size	DNA	CDR3
TRBV15	TRBJ1-2	TRBD1	NA	TGTGCCACCAGCAGAGATTCGGGGACAGGGGACACCTTC	CATSRDSGTGDTF
TRBV7-3	TRBJ2-7	NA	NA	TGTGCCAGCAGCCCCCCCGGGGGCGAGCAGTACTTC	CASSPPGGEQYF
TRBV19	TRBJ2-1	TRBD2	NA	TGTGCCAGTAGAAGGGCGGGAGCGGGCAATGAGCAGTTCTTC	CASRRAGAGNEQFF
TRBV6-6	TRBJ2-7	TRBD1	NA	TGTGCCAGCAGTTACTCGTCGCAGGGGGCGGGTGAGCAGTACTTC	CASSYSSQGAGEQYF
TRBV18	TRBJ2-1	NA	NA	TGTGCCAGCTCACCATCGGTCTACAATGAGCAGTTCTTC	CASSPSVYNEQFF
TRBV7-9	TRBJ2-7	TRBD1	NA	TGTGCCAGCAGCCCGGGACAGCCCTACGAGCAGTACTTC	CASSPGQPYEQYF
TRBV24-1	TRBJ2-5	NA	NA	TGTGCCACCAGTGACCGGGACAACTTAGAGACCCAGTACTTC	CATSDRDNLETQYF
TRBV24-1	TRBJ2-3	TRBD2	NA	TGTGCCACCAGTGATCCTTCACTAGCGGGAGAAATAGATACGCAGTATTTT	CATSDPSLAGEIDTQYF
TRBV7-9	TRBJ1-1	NA	NA	TGTGCCAGCAGCTTAAAATTCGCAGTCAACACTGAAGCTTTCTTT	CASSLKFAVNTEAFF
TRBV5-1	TRBJ1-4	TRBD1	NA	TGCGCCAGCAGCCGCGACAGGGCTAATGAAAAACTGTTTTTT	CASSRDRANEKLFF
TRBV7-9	TRBJ2-6	NA	NA	TGTGCCAGCAGCGGGGGCTCTGGGGCCAACGTCCTGACTTTC	CASSGGSGANVLTF
TRBV28	TRBJ1-5	TRBD1	NA	TGTGCCAGCAGGGAACAGGGGAGCAATCAGCCCCAGCATTTT	CASREQGSNQPQHF
TRBV27	TRBJ2-7	TRBD2	NA	TGTGCCAGCAGCACCGGGACTAGCGGGTTCGAGCAGTACTTC	CASSTGTSGFEQYF
TRBV24-1	TRBJ2-3	TRBD2	NA	TGTGCCACCAGTGATCTGCTAGCGGGGGGGAATAACACAGATACGCAGTATTTT	CATSDLLAGGNNTDTQYF
TRBV6-1	TRBJ1-1	NA	once	TGTGCCAGCAGTGAACTTCAGGGCGGGGATACTGAAGCTTTCTTT	CASSELQGGDTEAFF
TRBV7-9	TRBJ2-5	TRBD2	NA	TGTGCCAGCAGCTCAGGACTAGCCGGCTGGGAGACCCAGTACTTC	CASSSGLAGWETQYF
TRBV20-1	TRBJ2-2	NA	NA	TGCAGTGCTAGTCCGCAGACAAGTTGGGACGGGGAGCTGTTTTTT	CSASPQTSWDGELFF
TRBV10-3	TRBJ1-5	NA	NA	TGTGCCATCAGTGAGCGACAGTATCAGCCCCAGCATTTT	CAISERQYQPQHF
TRBV9	TRBJ1-1	NA	NA	TGTGCCAGCAGCGTAGACTGGAACACTGAAGCTTTCTTT	CASSVDWNTEAFF
TRBV9	TRBJ2-6	NA	NA	TGTGCCAGCAGCGTAAGGGCTGGGGCCAACGTCCTGACTTTC	CASSVRAGANVLTF
TRBV5-4	TRBJ1-2	NA	NA	TGTGCCAGCAGCTTGGTCGCGGGTTTTGGCTATGGCTACACCTTC	CASSLVAGFGYGYTF
TRBV12-3/TRBV12-4	TRBJ1-1	NA	NA	TGTGCCAGCAGTGCCGAAAACACTGAAGCTTTCTTT	CASSAENTEAFF
TRBV6-2/TRBV6-3	TRBJ2-1	TRBD1	NA	TGTGCCAGCAGTTTCCAGACAGGGAGCTCCTACAATGAGCAGTTCTTC	CASSFQTGSSYNEQFF
TRBV3-1/TRBV3-2	TRBJ1-1	NA	NA	TGTGCCAGCAGCCAAGATTATCAGGGGAGCACTGAAGCTTTCTTT	CASSQDYQGSTEAFF
TRBV28	TRBJ2-1	TRBD1	NA	TGTGCCAGCAGCGGGACAGGGGGGCGCACATACAATGAGCAGTTCTTC	CASSGTGGRTYNEQFF
TRBV28	TRBJ2-4	NA	NA	TGTGCCAGCAGTTCTCCCCTTGGGGGGGCTTCCAAAAACATTCAGTACTTC	CASSSPLGGASKNIQYF
TRBV3-1/TRBV3-2	TRBJ1-5	NA	NA	TGTGCCAGCAGCCAAGAAGCAAATCAGCCCCAGCATTTT	CASSQEANQPQHF
TRBV6-2/TRBV6-3	TRBJ1-5	NA	NA	TGTGCCAGCAGCCCTAGGTTCAGTTTACAGAATAGCAATCAGCCCCAGCATTTT	CASSPRFSLQNSNQPQHF
TRBV6-4	TRBJ2-2	NA	few	TGTGCCAGCAGAACCGGGTTGGACACCGGGGAGCTGTTTTTT	CASRTGLDTGELFF
TRBV27	TRBJ2-5	NA	once	TGTGCCAGCAGTGGCCCTGAGCGATGGACCCAGTACTTC	CASSGPERWTQYF
TRBV9	TRBJ2-2	NA	NA	TGTGCCAGCAGCGTAGAGGGCGCGCGGCCCGGGGAGCTGTTTTTT	CASSVEGARPGELFF
TRBV13	TRBJ1-1	NA	NA	TGTGCCAGCAGCTTAGAAGGTGGGTCAGATCGGTTGATGAACACTGAAGCTTTCTTT	CASSLEGGSDRLMNTEAFF
TRBV5-5	TRBJ1-5	NA	NA	TGTGCCAGCAGCCCGAGGACGGGGTTGGGCAATCAGCCCCAGCATTTT	CASSPRTGLGNQPQHF
TRBV19	TRBJ2-1	TRBD2	NA	TGTGCCACCTCCCCAGGCGCGGGGGAGTCCTACAATGAGCAGTTCTTC	CATSPGAGESYNEQFF
TRBV7-9	TRBJ1-5	NA	NA	TGTGCCAGCACCAAGGGCCTCAATCAGCCCCAGCATTTT	CASTKGLNQPQHF
TRBV6-5	TRBJ1-2	NA	once	TGTGCCAGCACTCTGGGTTCCAGCTATGGCTACACCTTC	CASTLGSSYGYTF
TRBV27	TRBJ2-7	NA	NA	TGTGCCAGCAGATCCTATGAGACCTCCTACGAGCAGTACTTC	CASRSYETSYEQYF
TRBV2	TRBJ2-1	TRBD2	NA	TGTGCCAGCAGACCTTTTGGACTAGCGGGAGGGTCTGCCTACAATGAGCAGTTCTTC	CASRPFGLAGGSAYNEQFF
TRBV5-5	TRBJ2-1	NA	NA	TGTGCCAGCAGCTTACAGGCCGTCGATGAGCAGTTCTTC	CASSLQAVDEQFF
TRBV6-5	TRBJ1-2	NA	few	TGTGCCAGCAGTTACGGGTCGAAGGGCGACTATGGCTACACCTTC	CASSYGSKGDYGYTF
TRBV13	TRBJ1-2	NA	once	TGTGCCAGCAGCTTTAGTCGGCCTGGCTACACCTTC	CASSFSRPGYTF
TRBV29-1	TRBJ1-1	NA	NA	TGCAGCGTTGTATCCGGACTGAACACTGAAGCTTTCTTT	CSVVSGLNTEAFF
TRBV7-9	TRBJ2-1	NA	NA	TGTGCCAGCAGCCCAAGGAGTGGATACCGGACGGGGAACAATGAGCAGTTCTTC	CASSPRSGYRTGNNEQFF
TRBV3-1/TRBV3-2	TRBJ2-4	NA	NA	TGTGCCAGCAGTCTCGACGAGACAGTTTTGGGCAAAAACATTCAGTACTTC	CASSLDETVLGKNIQYF
TRBV3-1/TRBV3-2	TRBJ1-3	NA	NA	TGTGCCAGCAGACAACAAGGATCAGGGGTCGGAAACACCATATATTTT	CASRQQGSGVGNTIYF
TRBV5-4	TRBJ1-6	NA	NA	TGTGCCAGCAGCCCCGACACAGATTCACCCCTCCACTTT	CASSPDTDSPLHF
TRBV27	TRBJ1-2	TRBD1	NA	TGTGCCAGCAGTTCCCGAACGACAGGGGGCATCTATGGCTACACCTTC	CASSSRTTGGIYGYTF
TRBV12-5	TRBJ2-7	NA	once	TGTGCTAGTGTTCGACAGGCCTCGGGTATGGAGCAGTACTTC	CASVRQASGMEQYF
TRBV15	TRBJ2-1	NA	NA	TGTGCCACCAGCAGTACTCTGACAGGCCCTCACTACAATGAGCAGTTCTTC	CATSSTLTGPHYNEQFF
TRBV6-2/TRBV6-3	TRBJ2-5	TRBD2	few	TGTGCCAGCAGTTACTCGATCCTAGCGGGAAAACAAGAGACCCAGTACTTC	CASSYSILAGKQETQYF
TRBV13	TRBJ2-7	NA	NA	TGTGCCAGCAGCCACGGGGCGTATGGGAACTACGAGCAGTACTTC	CASSHGAYGNYEQYF
TRBV7-9	TRBJ2-1	TRBD1	NA	TGTGCCAGCAGCTTAGGGGACAGGGGCAATGAGCAGTTCTTC	CASSLGDRGNEQFF
TRBV5-6	TRBJ2-7	TRBD1	NA	TGTGCCAGCAGCTACCCACCTCGGACAGGTTCCGAGCAGTACTTC	CASSYPPRTGSEQYF
TRBV7-9	TRBJ1-1	NA	NA	TGTGCCAGCACCCTGCAGGGAAACACTGAAGCTTTCTTT	CASTLQGNTEAFF